This TCR beta chain was found in a study of blood T cell repertoires in COVID-19. About the study: Both acute and convalescent COVID-19 samples were obtained from the United States, Italy and Spain. PBMCs, B-cell-depleted T cells, or T cells provided the cDNA or gDNA that made up the material.

Per the germline V gene, CDR1 is SGHNT and CDR2 is YYREEE (reference sequence). The CDR3 sequence is 14 residues long. The V and J ends lost 3 bases and 5 bases respectively, with 11 bases between them. In the authors' methods: Scientists estimated how many nucleated cells there were by amplifying reference gene primers. The protocol was immunoSEQ multiplex PCR, while the TCRdb copy is restricted to in-frame clones and leaves out a portion. Clonal size and the V and J genes are those of that table, whereas D and trimming came from the DNA. The data hold roughly 230,000 clones, with 80% to 90% observed a single time.

The rearrangement uses TRBV5-4 and TRBJ2-2; the D gene is possibly TRBD2 (7 bases). The specimen sequenced was peripheral blood. The sequence came from a middle-aged woman who had recovered from COVID-19. CDR3 in amino acids: CASSSGGPTGELFF. For the CDR3, the DNA is TGTGCCAGCAGCTCCGGGGGGCCTACCGGGGAGCTGTTTTTT.